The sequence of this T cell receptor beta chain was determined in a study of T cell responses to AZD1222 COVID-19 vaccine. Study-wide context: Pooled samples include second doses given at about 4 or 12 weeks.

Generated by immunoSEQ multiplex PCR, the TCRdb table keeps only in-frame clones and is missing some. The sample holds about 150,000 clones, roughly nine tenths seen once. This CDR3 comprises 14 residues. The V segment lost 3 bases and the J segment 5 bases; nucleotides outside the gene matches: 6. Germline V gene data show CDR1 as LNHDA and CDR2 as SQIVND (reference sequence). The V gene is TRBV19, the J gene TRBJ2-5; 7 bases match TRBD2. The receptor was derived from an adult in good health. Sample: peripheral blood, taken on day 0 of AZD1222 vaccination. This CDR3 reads CASSIRRGMETQYF. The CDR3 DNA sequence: TGTGCCAGTAGTATCAGGCGGGGGATGGAGACCCAGTACTTC.